This TCR beta chain was captured by sequencing in a study of T cells in Graves' hyperthyroidism and ophthalmopathy. This clonotype was counted only a few times. TCR beta CDR3 sequences were amplified from RNA transcripts. Using the HTBI primer set, a first-round RT-PCR was run on the TCR CDR3. A single record per CDR3 protein comes from TCRdb applying MiXCR to the multiplex PCR reads. This table has around 240,000 distinct CDR3 sequences, less than 15% appearing once. Germline CDR1 LGHDT, CDR2 YNNKEL (reference sequence). This CDR3 is 14 amino acids long. Trimming took off 0 bases at V and 9 bases at J, with 9 bases between the two ends.

The genes are TRBV3-1 and TRBJ1-6, with unresolved D. This receptor was taken from a woman in her thirties or forties with Graves' hyperthyroidism that later progressed to Graves' ophthalmopathy. Source material: blood. In DNA, the CDR3 is TGTGCCAGCAGCCAAGACGGCAGTCGTTCACCCCTCCACTTT. This translates into CASSQDGSRSPLHF. The complete variable domain, with remaining parts taken from reference TRBV3-1 and TRBJ1-6, reads DTAVSQTPKYLVTQMGNDKSIKCEQNLGHDTMYWYKQDSKKFLKIMFSYNNKELIINETVPNRFSPKSPDKAHLNLHINSLELGDSAVYFCASSQDGSRSPLHFGNGTRLTVT.